This T cell receptor (beta chain) was identified during a study of cytomegalovirus exposure and HLA in healthy donors. For the study at large: Earlier, approximately 110 million unique TCR beta sequences were recovered from approximately 180 million T cells by an analysis.

The germline V gene encodes CDR1 GTSNPN and CDR2 SVGIG (reference sequence). This CDR3 is built from 16 residues. The trim removed 1 base at V and 1 base at J, leaving 8 bases unmatched. The PCR contained 60 Vbeta and 13 Jbeta primers. Here immunoSEQ multiplex PCR was the method, and the copy in TCRdb shows in-frame clones only, minus some. The table lists some 110,000 clones, over 12% of them singletons, with more than 0.8% in the top ten. The rearrangement uses TRBV30 and TRBJ2-3; 7 bases are shared with TRBD2. The origin of this receptor is a female donor in good health and CMV-seronegative. Material for sequencing was PBMCs. The CDR3 spells CAWSAGLAGGTDTQYF. CDR3 DNA sequence: TGTGCCTGGAGTGCGGGACTGGCGGGGGGCACAGATACGCAGTATTTT.